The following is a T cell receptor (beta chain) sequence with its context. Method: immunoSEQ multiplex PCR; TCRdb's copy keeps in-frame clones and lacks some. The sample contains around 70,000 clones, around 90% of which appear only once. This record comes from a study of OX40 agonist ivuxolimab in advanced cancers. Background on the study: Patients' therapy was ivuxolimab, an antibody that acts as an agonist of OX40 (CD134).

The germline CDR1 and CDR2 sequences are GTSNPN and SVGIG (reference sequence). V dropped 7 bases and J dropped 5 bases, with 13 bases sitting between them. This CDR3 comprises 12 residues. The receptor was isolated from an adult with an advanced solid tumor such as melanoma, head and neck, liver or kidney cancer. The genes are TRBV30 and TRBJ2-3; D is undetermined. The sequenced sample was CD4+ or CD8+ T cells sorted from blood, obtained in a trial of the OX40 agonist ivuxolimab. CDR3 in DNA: TGTGCCTCAGACCCGGGCGGAGATACGCAGTATTTT. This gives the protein CASDPGGDTQYF.